This entry is about one T cell receptor (beta chain). TCRdb's table, derived via immunoSEQ multiplex PCR, lists solely in-frame clones and lacks some. The sample contains roughly 310,000 clones, around nine tenths of which appear only once. This sample stems from a study of blood T cell repertoires in COVID-19. The overall study: Researchers got acute and convalescent COVID-19 samples from the United States, Italy and Spain. T cells, B-cell-depleted T cells, or PBMCs supplied cDNA or gDNA.

Germline V lookup: CDR1 SGDLS, CDR2 YYNGEE. The V end lost 0 bases, the J end lost 5 bases, and 20 bases lay between the germline ends. This CDR3 has 17 amino acids. The sample consisted of peripheral blood. This clonotype was sampled from a woman aged 45-59 years with active or convalescent COVID-19. The chain uses TRBV9 and TRBJ1-2; D unresolved. The CDR3 here is CASSVEGDWGDRYGYTF. The CDR3 nucleotides are TGTGCCAGCAGCGTAGAAGGTGATTGGGGAGATCGGTATGGCTACACCTTC.